The T cell receptor (beta chain) under discussion was sequenced for a study of CD8 T cells in ankylosing spondylitis. Study-level findings and limits: Disease-linked clones bore a CD8+ phenotype, appearing relatively rarely in peripheral blood.

Comment on this clonotype: The antigen is not known.

TCRdb ran MiXCR on the 5' RACE reads and lists one entry per CDR3 protein. Of under 250,000 distinct CDR3 sequences listed, roughly 24% are singletons. The germline V and J ends were trimmed by 0 bases and 2 bases, with 7 bases remaining between them. The CDR3 spans 14 residues. From germline, CDR1 is ENHRY and CDR2 SYGVKD. This chain uses TRBV10-3 with TRBJ2-5; no reliable D call. The sequence was collected from a male donor with ankylosing spondylitis or in good health (not recorded which). The sequencing sample was made of blood, either unsorted or a sorted T cell fraction (not recorded which). CDR3 DNA: TGTGCCATCAGTGAGTCCAACAGACAAGAGACCCAGTACTTC. This encodes CAISESNRQETQYF.